Listed below are T cell receptor beta chains from one sample, sequenced in a study of breast tumors, draining lymph nodes, adjacent tissues. TCRdb re-called the multiplex PCR reads through MiXCR, storing one row per CDR3 protein. The sample has 90,000 to 120,000 distinct CDR3 sequences; around 20% are singletons. The sample was axillary lymph node tissue. Receptors were obtained from a female donor with breast cancer. Some clones in this sample may be carry-over from other donors' samples. CDR3s include the opening cysteine and the closing phenylalanine or tryptophan. The order of the fields is D gene, V gene, J gene, clone size, CDR3 DNA, CDR3 protein. D genes are given only for firm matches. Not every row has a clone size; where given, it reads once, few, many or a size class.

TRBD2,TRBV6-2/TRBV6-3,TRBJ2-2,-,TGTGCCAGCAGTTACAACCTACTAGCGGGGGCGAACGCCGGGGAGCTGTTTTTT,CASSYNLLAGANAGELFF
-,TRBV2,TRBJ1-5,once,TGTGCCAGCAGTGTAGGTCGGGTGGATCAGCCCCGGCATTTT,CASSVGRVDQPRHF
-,TRBV2,TRBJ2-7,many,TGTGCCAGCAGCAGGCAAGGCGAGCAGTACTTC,CASSRQGEQYF
TRBD1,TRBV5-1,TRBJ2-7,many,TGCGCCAGCAGCTGGGACGGGACAGAGTACTACGAGCAGTACTTC,CASSWDGTEYYEQYF
-,TRBV20-1,TRBJ1-3,many,TGCAGTGCTAGGGACGGGAGCTCTGGAAACACCATATATTTT,CSARDGSSGNTIYF
TRBD2,TRBV18,TRBJ2-5,many,TGTGCCAGCTCACCAAGCGGGGGTACCGAGACCCAGTACTTC,CASSPSGGTETQYF
-,TRBV29-1,TRBJ1-2,many,TGCAGCGTTTACCGGGTGGGCTATGGCTACACCTTC,CSVYRVGYGYTF
-,TRBV19,TRBJ2-5,many,TGTGCCAGTAGTATGGGACGGCAAGAGACCCAGTACTTC,CASSMGRQETQYF
TRBD2,TRBV10-2,TRBJ2-3,many,TGCGCCAGCAGACTAGCGGGAGTGGGCACAGATACGCAGTATTTT,CASRLAGVGTDTQYF
TRBD2,TRBV5-1,TRBJ2-5,many,TGCGCCAGCGCTTTAATGACTAGCGGGAGGGGAGAGACCCAGTACTTC,CASALMTSGRGETQYF
-,TRBV5-4,TRBJ2-1,many,TGTGCCAGCAGCTTGTTTCCGGGACACAAATACAATGAGCAGTTCTTC,CASSLFPGHKYNEQFF
-,TRBV20-1,TRBJ1-4,many,TGCAGTGCTAGTGTGCAACAGCTCCTCGGGGATGAAAAACTGTTTTTT,CSASVQQLLGDEKLFF
-,TRBV7-9,TRBJ2-2,many,TGTGCCAGCAGCTTGGGGGGGAACACCGGGGAGCTGTTTTTT,CASSLGGNTGELFF
-,TRBV2,TRBJ1-5,many,TGTGCCAGCAGTGAGATGGGGACATATCATGATTTT,CASSEMGTYHDF
TRBD1,TRBV6-1,TRBJ2-2,few,TGTGCCAGCACATTTAGGACAGGGGGCGGCACCGGGGAGCTGTTTTTT,CASTFRTGGGTGELFF
-,TRBV7-9,TRBJ1-6,-,TGTGCCAGCAGTAACGAGAGCTCCTATAATTCACCCCTCCACTTT,CASSNESSYNSPLHF
TRBD2,TRBV19,TRBJ2-7,many,TGTGCCAGTAGTACACCGGGACTAGCGGGGGCGTACGAGCAGTACTTC,CASSTPGLAGAYEQYF
TRBD1,TRBV6-6,TRBJ2-7,many,TGTGCCAGCTTGGACAGGGGCAATTCGGAGCAGTACTTC,CASLDRGNSEQYF
-,TRBV20-1,TRBJ1-1,few,TGCAGTGCTAGAGAGTCAGGGAGAGATACTGAAGCTTTCTTT,CSARESGRDTEAFF
TRBD1,TRBV20-1,TRBJ2-2,many,TGCAGTGCGTGGACAGGGATAAACACCGGGGAGCTGTTTTTT,CSAWTGINTGELFF
TRBD1,TRBV7-9,TRBJ2-1,many,TGTGCCAGCAGCTTAGGTGGCGCCGGGACAGGGGTTTACAATGAGCAGTTCTTC,CASSLGGAGTGVYNEQFF
TRBD2,TRBV2,TRBJ2-1,many,TGTGCCAGCAGTGGGGCCGATGGCATCTTCGGGAGGGTTCCCTACAATGAGCAGTTCTTC,CASSGADGIFGRVPYNEQFF
-,TRBV19,TRBJ2-1,few,TGTGCCAGTAGTAGGGACTACAATGAGCAGTTCTTC,CASSRDYNEQFF
-,TRBV5-5,TRBJ1-4,many,TGTGCCAGCAGCGCCCACGTGGGGGAAAAACTGTTTTTT,CASSAHVGEKLFF
TRBD1,TRBV11-2,TRBJ1-4,-,TGCGCCAGCAGCCGGGGACAGGCGGCTGAAAAACTGTGTTTT,CASSRGQAAEKLCF
TRBD1,TRBV7-9,TRBJ2-7,many,TGTGCCAGCAGCTTGACAGGGAACGAGCAGTACTTC,CASSLTGNEQYF